The rows below give T cell receptor beta chains drawn from one sample of a study of PD-1 blockade in classical Hodgkin lymphoma. TCRdb's table, derived via immunoSEQ multiplex PCR, lists solely in-frame clones and lacks some. The data contain tens of thousands of clones, approximately 94% of them singletons. Sequenced material: peripheral blood mononuclear cells (PBMCs), taken at baseline. The receptor source for this set is a human donor with classical Hodgkin lymphoma. Each CDR3 is given with its conserved first and last residue.

V	length	J	CDR3
TRBV7-2	15	TRBJ2-3	CASSSGTGGADTQYF
TRBV6-5	15	TRBJ2-5	CASSSDSRRTETQYF
TRBV27	14	TRBJ2-7	CASSLSVNSYEQYF
TRBV5-4	17	TRBJ2-6	CASSFDPDSSGANVLTF
TRBV7-7	15	TRBJ2-7	CASSLAGGPVYEQYF
TRBV6-5	16	TRBJ2-7	CASSYARGESYYEQYF
TRBV15	16	TRBJ2-3	CATSRAAGPYRDTQYF
TRBV14	16	TRBJ2-7	CASSQEWRTGTYEQYF
TRBV11-2	18	TRBJ1-3	CASRGQLAGELAGNTIYF
TRBV6-6	14	TRBJ2-7	CASSYTRLVDEQYF
TRBV5-5	18	TRBJ2-6	CASSWEGQFFSGANVLTF
TRBV11-2	14	TRBJ1-2	CASSLVMDNYGYTF
TRBV13	16	TRBJ2-3	CASSLGGTRRTDTQYF
TRBV6-1	15	TRBJ2-2	CASSEGEGWTGELFF
TRBV21-1	18	TRBJ2-5	CASSKNGWGTSGQETQYF
TRBV5-1	13	TRBJ2-7	CASSLVDSYEQYF
TRBV7-6	12	TRBJ2-2	CASRLDTGELFF
TRBV4-1	16	TRBJ2-5	CASSQGQRGPWETQYF
TRBV19	13	TRBJ2-1	CASSSTENNEQFF
TRBV5-1	14	TRBJ1-2	CASSVEGRDYGYTF
TRBV2	14	TRBJ2-7	CASSGDRGRDEQYF
TRBV2	13	TRBJ1-3	CASSEYRGNTIYF
TRBV7-9	16	TRBJ2-1	CASSLPGPISTDEQFF
TRBV5-8	14	TRBJ2-3	CASSSGLATDTQYF
TRBV15	15	TRBJ1-5	CATSRDARSNQPQHF